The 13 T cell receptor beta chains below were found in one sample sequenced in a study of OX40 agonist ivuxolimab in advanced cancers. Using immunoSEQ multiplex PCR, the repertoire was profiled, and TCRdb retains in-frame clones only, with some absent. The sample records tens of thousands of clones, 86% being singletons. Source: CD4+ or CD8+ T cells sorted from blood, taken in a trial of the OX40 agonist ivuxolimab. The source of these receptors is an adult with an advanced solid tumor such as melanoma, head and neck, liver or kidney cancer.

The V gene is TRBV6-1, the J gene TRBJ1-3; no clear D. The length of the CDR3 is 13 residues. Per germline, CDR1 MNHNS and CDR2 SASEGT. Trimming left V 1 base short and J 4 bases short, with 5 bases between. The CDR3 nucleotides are TGTGCCAGCAGTGAAGGCCCGGGAAACACCATATATTTT. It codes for CASSEGPGNTIYF.

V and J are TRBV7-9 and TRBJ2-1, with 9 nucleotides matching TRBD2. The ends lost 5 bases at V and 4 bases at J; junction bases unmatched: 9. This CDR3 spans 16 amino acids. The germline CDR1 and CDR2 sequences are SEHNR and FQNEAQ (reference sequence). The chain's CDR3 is CASSPSGSGGYNEQFF. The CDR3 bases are TGTGCCAGCAGCCCCTCGGGTAGCGGGGGTTACAATGAGCAGTTCTTC.

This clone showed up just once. The CDR3 loop reads CASSFGTDTQYF. CDR3 nucleotides: TGTGCCAGCAGCTTCGGCACAGATACGCAGTATTTT. The chain has TRBV11-2 and TRBJ2-3; D unclear. The CDR3 runs 12 residues. Germline V gene data show CDR1 as SGHAT and CDR2 as FQNNGV. V was pared by 3 bases and J by 1 base, with 2 bases between.

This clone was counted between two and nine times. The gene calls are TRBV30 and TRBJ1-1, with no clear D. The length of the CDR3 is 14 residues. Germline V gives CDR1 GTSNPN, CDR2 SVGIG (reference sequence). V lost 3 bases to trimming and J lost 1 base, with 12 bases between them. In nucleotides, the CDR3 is TGTGCCTGGAGGCTAATCGAGGGGAACACTGAAGCTTTCTTT. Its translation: CAWRLIEGNTEAFF.

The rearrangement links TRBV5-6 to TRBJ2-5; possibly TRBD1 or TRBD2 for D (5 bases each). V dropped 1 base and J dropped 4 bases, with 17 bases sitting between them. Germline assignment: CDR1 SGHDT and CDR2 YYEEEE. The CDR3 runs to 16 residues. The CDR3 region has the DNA TGTGCCAGCAGCTTGAGGGCAGGGACCGTGGTAGAGACCCAGTACTTC. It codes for CASSLRAGTVVETQYF.

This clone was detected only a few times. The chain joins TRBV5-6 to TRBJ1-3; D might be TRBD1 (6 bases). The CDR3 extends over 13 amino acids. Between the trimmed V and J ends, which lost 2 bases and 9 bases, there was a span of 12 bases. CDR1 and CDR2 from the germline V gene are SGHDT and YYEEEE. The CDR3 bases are TGTGCCAGCAGCTTTATCGGGACAAGCACCATATATTTT. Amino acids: CASSFIGTSTIYF.

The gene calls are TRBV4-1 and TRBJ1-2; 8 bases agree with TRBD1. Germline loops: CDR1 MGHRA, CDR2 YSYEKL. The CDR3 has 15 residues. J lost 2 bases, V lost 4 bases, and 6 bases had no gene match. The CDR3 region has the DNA TGCGCCAGCAGCCCCCCGGACAGGGCCAACTATGGCTACACCTTC. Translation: CASSPPDRANYGYTF.

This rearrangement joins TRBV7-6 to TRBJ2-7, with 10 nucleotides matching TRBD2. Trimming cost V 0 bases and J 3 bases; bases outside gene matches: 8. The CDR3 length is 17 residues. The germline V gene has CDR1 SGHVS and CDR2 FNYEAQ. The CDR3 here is CASSLASGGRAIYEQYF. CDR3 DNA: TGTGCCAGCAGCTTAGCTAGCGGGGGGAGGGCCATCTACGAGCAGTACTTC.

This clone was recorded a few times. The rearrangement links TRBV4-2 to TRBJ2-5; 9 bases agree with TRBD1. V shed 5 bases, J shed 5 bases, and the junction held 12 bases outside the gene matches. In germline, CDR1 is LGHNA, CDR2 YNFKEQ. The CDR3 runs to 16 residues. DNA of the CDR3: TGTGCCAGCAGCTACCGGGACAGGGCGACCGAGGAGACCCAGTACTTC. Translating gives CASSYRDRATEETQYF.

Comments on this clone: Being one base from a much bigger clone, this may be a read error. CDR3 amino acids: CASSAGAYEQYF. The DNA for the CDR3 is TGTGCCAGCAGCGCGGGGGCCTACGAGCAGTACTTC. The chain recombines TRBV7-8 with TRBJ2-5, with 7 positions matching TRBD2. The J call may be faulty, since TRBJ2-7 better matches the DNA end. Looked up from germline, CDR1 is SGHVS and CDR2 is FQNEAQ. The CDR3 totals 12 residues.

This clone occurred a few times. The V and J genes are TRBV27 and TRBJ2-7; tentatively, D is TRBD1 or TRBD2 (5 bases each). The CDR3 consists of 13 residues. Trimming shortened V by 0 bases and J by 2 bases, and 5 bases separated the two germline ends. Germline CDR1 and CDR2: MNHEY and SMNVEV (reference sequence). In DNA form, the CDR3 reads TGTGCCAGCAGTTTATCGGGGGCCTACGAGCAGTACTTC. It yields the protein CASSLSGAYEQYF.

The CDR3 DNA follows: TGCGCCAGCAGTGAGTCGTACGACAGGGCCTACGAGCAGTACTTC. Protein product: CASSESYDRAYEQYF. V is TRBV10-2 and J is TRBJ2-7, with 7 bases fitting TRBD1. V lost 0 bases and J lost 2; bases outside the gene matches: 4. The CDR3 sequence is 15 residues long. Per the germline V gene, CDR1 is WSHSY and CDR2 is SAAADI.

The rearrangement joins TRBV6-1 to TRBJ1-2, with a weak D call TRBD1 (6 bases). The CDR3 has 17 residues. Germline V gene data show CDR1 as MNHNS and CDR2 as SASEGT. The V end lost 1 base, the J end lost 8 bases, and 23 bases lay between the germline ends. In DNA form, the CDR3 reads TGTGCCAGCAGTGAAGGACTGGACAGCATATGGGGCGGAGGCTACACCTTC. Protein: CASSEGLDSIWGGGYTF.